Below, 9 T cell receptor beta chains from the same sample are listed, as sequenced in a study of OX40 agonist ivuxolimab in advanced cancers. Sequencing was performed with immunoSEQ multiplex PCR; in TCRdb, only in-frame clones are kept and a portion is missing. Of approximately 15,000 clones detected, around 90% appear once; the ten largest clones hold approximately 28%. The sequencing here drew on CD4+ or CD8+ T cells sorted from blood, taken in a trial of the OX40 agonist ivuxolimab. The receptors come from an adult with an advanced solid tumor such as melanoma, head and neck, liver or kidney cancer.

A single count supports this clone. The rearrangement links TRBV2 to TRBJ1-1; TRBD1 agrees at 7 bases. The germline CDR1 and CDR2 sequences are SNHLY and FYNNEI. The CDR3 loop spans 16 amino acids. V lost 5 bases and J lost 11; bases outside the gene matches: 20. CDR3 region: CASSPRFGQAVLMAFF. As DNA, the CDR3 is TGTGCCAGCAGTCCCCGCTTTGGACAGGCGGTATTGATGGCTTTCTTT.

This clone was counted a few times. CDR3 sequence (DNA): TGTGCCAGCAGCTCCCCTCGGTCCACCGAGCAGTTCTTC. It specifies CASSSPRSTEQFF. The chain recombines TRBV9 with TRBJ2-1, with unresolved D. CDR1 and CDR2 (germline): SGDLS, YYNGEE. V was shortened by 4 bases and J by 10 bases, with 15 bases between the two germline ends. This CDR3 is built from 13 residues.

The chain has TRBV7-2 and TRBJ1-5, with 8 bases matching TRBD1. Germline V gene lookup returns CDR1 SGHTA and CDR2 FQGNSA. With V trimmed by 3 bases and J by 7 bases, 11 bases remained unmatched. This CDR3 has 16 residues. Here the CDR3 reads CASSFTRTGLDQPQHF. The CDR3 DNA is TGTGCCAGCAGCTTTACGCGGACAGGGTTGGACCAGCCCCAGCATTTT.

The CDR3 DNA follows: TGTGCCAGCAGCTTCGAACTAGCGGGGTTCAATGAGCAGTTCTTC. Residues: CASSFELAGFNEQFF. This chain connects TRBV7-8 to TRBJ2-1; 10 bases fit TRBD2. CDR3 length: 15 amino acids. Per germline, CDR1 SGHVS and CDR2 FQNEAQ. With 3 bases clipped from V and 6 bases from J, the junction kept 5 bases outside the gene matches.

The chain couples TRBV19 to TRBJ1-5; D might be TRBD1 (6 bases). Trimming took off 6 bases at V and 0 bases at J, with 12 bases between the two ends. The CDR3 is 15 residues long. CDR1 and CDR2 (germline): LNHDA, SQIVND (reference sequence). The CDR3 region has the DNA TGTGCCAGTAGAGGACAGCACTATAGCAATCAGCCCCAGCATTTT. Protein sequence: CASRGQHYSNQPQHF. Full variable domain (remainder filled in from reference TRBV19 and TRBJ1-5): DGGITQSPKYLFRKEGQNVTLSCEQNLNHDAMYWYRQDPGQGLRLIYYSQIVNDFQKGDIAEGYSVSREKKESFPLTVTSAQKNPTAFYLCASRGQHYSNQPQHFGDGTRLSIL.

The chain uses TRBV7-9 and TRBJ2-3; no clear D gene. CDR3 size: 12 residues. CDR1 and CDR2 (germline): SEHNR, FQNEAQ (reference sequence). V dropped 2 bases and J dropped 10 bases, with 10 bases sitting between them. CDR3 nucleotide sequence: TGTGCCAGCAGCTTACAGGACCTTTCGCAGTATTTT. Its protein is CASSLQDLSQYF.

The chain uses TRBV10-3 and TRBJ2-7; 7 positions match TRBD1. This CDR3 has 17 amino acids. V shed 3 bases and J 0 bases; nucleotides not matched to a gene: 11. CDR1 and CDR2 (germline): ENHRY, SYGVKD. The CDR3 here is CAISEPGQSYFSYEQYF. CDR3 in DNA: TGTGCCATCAGTGAACCGGGACAGAGTTATTTCTCCTACGAGCAGTACTTC.

This chain joins TRBV5-8 and TRBJ1-5; no clear D. V lost 6 bases and J 0 bases, leaving 13 bases between the germline ends. This CDR3 has 15 residues. Germline V gene data show CDR1 as SGHTS and CDR2 as YDEGEE. The CDR3 coding sequence is TGTGCCAGCACCTCACAGTATTATAGCAATCAGCCCCAGCATTTT. This encodes CASTSQYYSNQPQHF.

The genes are TRBV6-5 and TRBJ2-1, with D possibly matching TRBD2 (5 bases). The V end lost 5 bases, the J end lost 7 bases, and 18 bases lay between the germline ends. The CDR3 sequence is 15 residues long. Germline V gives CDR1 MNHEY, CDR2 SVGAGI. The CDR3 reads CASSTGGFPGNEQFF. As DNA, the CDR3 is TGTGCCAGCAGTACGGGCGGGTTTCCGGGTAATGAGCAGTTCTTC.